This T cell receptor beta chain was recorded in a study of a mutant IDH1 vaccine in newly diagnosed glioma. As for the study in general: Beginning 4-6 weeks after radiotherapy alone, or with temozolomide cycles, vaccination took place.

Notes on this clone: Its antigen is undetermined.

V trimming: 4 bases; J trimming: 4 bases; junction bases outside the gene matches: 11. Germline CDR1 SGHRS, CDR2 YFSETQ. This CDR3 region has 17 residues. This sample's time point: week 5, during vaccination. Every single dose of the vaccine, 300 ug of mutant IDH1 20-mer peptide, came with topical imiquimod. The method was immunoSEQ multiplex PCR; TCRdb's version includes in-frame clones alone and lacks a portion of them. The table includes around 58,000 clones, about 81% detected once. The V call is TRBV5-1, the J call TRBJ2-3, with 11 bases fitting TRBD2. The clonotype originates from a man aged 30 to 39 with glioma. The sample consisted of PBMCs, taken from a glioma patient whose treatment included an IDH1 peptide vaccine. The CDR3 here is CASSTPLTSGEADTQYF. Here the CDR3 DNA reads TGCGCCAGCAGCACACCACTGACTAGCGGGGAGGCAGATACGCAGTATTTT.